The 5 T cell receptor beta chains given below trace back to one sample, sequenced in a study of cytomegalovirus exposure and HLA in healthy donors. Researchers ran the PCR with 60 Vbeta and 13 Jbeta primers. Assay used: immunoSEQ multiplex PCR; TCRdb lists only in-frame clones, some missing. The table for this sample gives fewer than 250,000 clones. The material sequenced was PBMCs. Every receptor here comes from a woman in her twenties or thirties in good health and CMV-seropositive.

The V gene is TRBV7-2, the J gene TRBJ2-5; D call uncertain. The CDR3 spans 15 residues. The germline V gene encodes CDR1 SGHTA and CDR2 FQGNSA. The V gene lost 1 base and the J gene lost 1 base, with 10 bases spanning the gap. The CDR3 here is CASSLGNSLQETQYF. The CDR3 region has the DNA TGTGCCAGCAGCTTAGGAAACAGCCTCCAAGAGACCCAGTACTTC.

V usage is TRBV5-6 and J usage is TRBJ1-6; 7 nucleotides align to TRBD1. The CDR3 is 16 residues long. Trimming cost V 6 bases and J 7 bases; bases outside gene matches: 13. Germline CDR1 SGHDT, CDR2 YYEEEE. The CDR3 protein is CASTQMIDRVNSPLHF. CDR3 coding DNA: TGTGCCAGCACCCAGATGATTGACAGGGTAAATTCACCCCTCCACTTT.

The gene calls are TRBV4-1 and TRBJ2-7; tentatively, D is TRBD1 (6 bases). Trimming stripped 3 bases from V and 1 base from J, with 13 bases between. Per the germline V gene, CDR1 is MGHRA and CDR2 is YSYEKL. CDR3 length equals 15 residues. This CDR3 is CASSQGVQGSYEQYF. Written as DNA, the CDR3 is TGCGCCAGCAGCCAGGGGGTTCAGGGGTCCTACGAGCAGTACTTC.

V usage is TRBV7-9 and J usage is TRBJ2-7; D remains unclear. The CDR3 has 16 amino acids. Looked up from germline, CDR1 is SEHNR and CDR2 is FQNEAQ (reference sequence). Trimming took 7 bases from V and 0 from J, leaving 19 bases between them. CDR3 region: CASTASGRRGSYEQYF. For the CDR3, the DNA is TGTGCCAGCACCGCGAGTGGCCGTAGAGGCTCCTACGAGCAGTACTTC.

V gene TRBV10-3 combines with J gene TRBJ1-5; a possible D gene is TRBD1 (5 bases). Trimming cost V 6 bases and J 1 base, with 10 bases left between them. The CDR3 has 14 amino acids. Germline assignment: CDR1 ENHRY and CDR2 SYGVKD. CDR3 in amino acids: CAISEKGSNQPQHF. The CDR3 region has the DNA TGTGCCATCAGCGAAAAGGGGAGCAATCAGCCCCAGCATTTT.